This T cell receptor (beta chain) emerged from a study of human versus mouse CDR3 diversity and MHC coevolution. Study-level information: Reportedly, immunoSEQ detects one in 200,000 T cells with minimized PCR bias. Each sample yielded roughly 5.5 x 10^6 to 1.8 x 10^7 valid reads. Study outcomes and limitations: On average, humans showed more CDR3 deletions and insertions than mice. By iCHAO1, human TCR beta clonotypes numbered some 1.5 million, the most.

Profiling relied on immunoSEQ multiplex PCR, and the TCRdb table lists in-frame clones only, not all of them. The top ten clones hold around 1.3% of a sample with about 81,000 clones, 80% to 95% of them seen once. A note on this clone: As yet, its antigen is unknown.

The receptor was isolated from a person between 25 and 75 years old in good health. The sequenced material came from naive CD4+ T cells from blood. Subset: CD45RO-negative CD62L-positive naive CD4 T cells.

This CDR3 is CASSVDPGLYNEQFF. In DNA, the CDR3 is TGTGCCAGCAGCGTAGATCCGGGACTGTACAATGAGCAGTTCTTC. The V call is TRBV9, the J call TRBJ2-1, with D possibly TRBD2 on 6 matching bases. Trimming stripped 0 bases from V and 4 bases from J, with 11 bases between. Germline V gene lookup returns CDR1 SGDLS and CDR2 YYNGEE. The CDR3 has 15 amino acids. Drawing the rest from reference TRBV9 and TRBJ2-1, the complete variable domain is DSGVTQTPKHLITATGQRVTLRCSPRSGDLSVYWYQQSLDQGLQFLIQYYNGEERAKGNILERFSAQQFPDLHSELNLSSLELGDSALYFCASSVDPGLYNEQFFGPGTRLTVL.